Detailed here is one T cell receptor (beta chain). Its antigen is unidentified. This may arise from a read error, as a much more abundant clone is one base away. No cell sorting was done before RNA was extracted from the tissue. Between August and November 2014, newly diagnosed, chemotherapy-naive lung cancer patients underwent thoracic surgery in China. The sample originates from a study of tumor and adjacent non-tumor tissue in lung cancer. Overall study context: Histology: 12 adenocarcinoma, a couple of squamous cell carcinoma, 1 small cell lung cancer.

Study outcomes and limitations: In normal lung, the top 100 clones were significantly more dominant than in tumor. Tumor tissue had significantly higher TCR diversity than normal lung.

TCRbeta libraries were built with three rounds of nested PCR, modified from ARM-PCR. TCRdb ran MiXCR on the multiplex PCR reads and lists one entry per CDR3 protein. Of 75,000 to 95,000 distinct CDR3 sequences listed, about 67% are singletons. Germline V lookup: CDR1 SGHNT, CDR2 YYREEE (reference sequence). The CDR3 runs 13 residues. The sequenced material came from lung tumor tissue. This TCR came from a man aged 60 to 75 with non-small cell lung cancer. The chain links TRBV5-4 to TRBJ2-7; no clear D. CDR3 sequence (DNA): TGTGTCAGCAGCTTGGGCGGAACCTACGAGCAGTACTTC. As protein: CVSSLGGTYEQYF.